These 20 T cell receptor beta chains came from one sample sequenced in a study of prognosis after radiotherapy for stage I lung cancer. With two-round multiplex PCR, TCR beta CDR3 sequences were amplified from genomic DNA. During first-round PCR, primers specific to each TRBV and TRBJ gene were used. TCRdb re-derived calls from the multiplex PCR reads in MiXCR, one entry per CDR3 protein. The repertoire holds about 31,000 distinct CDR3 sequences, with 35% to 45% as singletons. The sample consisted of PBMCs, taken before or after stereotactic body radiation therapy (not recorded which). The receptors derive from a donor over 45 with non-small cell lung cancer.

In its sample, this clonotype was seen many times. The chain carries TRBV30 and TRBJ1-2; 9 nucleotides agree with TRBD1. The ends lost 3 bases at V and 5 bases at J; junction bases unmatched: 4. Germline CDR1 and CDR2: GTSNPN and SVGIG (reference sequence). This CDR3 comprises 13 residues. CDR3 sequence (DNA): TGTGCCTGGAGGGGACAGGGAAGATATGGCTACACCTTC. The encoded protein is CAWRGQGRYGYTF.

This clonotype occurred many times. The chain uses TRBV19 and TRBJ2-6, with unresolved D. This CDR3 has 14 residues. The V gene lost 5 bases and the J gene lost 0 bases, with 5 bases spanning the gap. The V gene's germline CDR1 is LNHDA and CDR2 SQIVND (reference sequence). For the CDR3, the DNA is TGTGCCAGTAGTTTGGACTCTGGGGCCAACGTCCTGACTTTC. It translates to CASSLDSGANVLTF.

This clonotype was detected many times. The V and J genes are TRBV12-5 and TRBJ2-1; 7 positions agree with TRBD2. V was clipped by 2 bases and J by 0 bases; unmatched bases: 13. There are 19 residues in the CDR3. Per germline, CDR1 LGHNT and CDR2 FRNRAP. Written as DNA, the CDR3 is TGTGCTAGTGGTTTGCCCTCTGGGGGGGTAGCGAGCTCCTACAATGAGCAGTTCTTC. Its protein is CASGLPSGGVASSYNEQFF. Variable domain in full (rest from reference TRBV12-5 and TRBJ2-1): DARVTQTPRHKVTEMGQEVTMRCQPILGHNTVFWYRQTMMQGLELLAYFRNRAPLDDSGMPKDRFSAEMPDATLATLKIQPSEPRDSAVYFCASGLPSGGVASSYNEQFFGPGTRLTVL.

In the case of this clonotype: A read error is possible here, since a much larger clone lies one base away. The rearrangement uses TRBV20-1 and TRBJ1-2; 7 bases line up with TRBD1. CDR1 DFQATT and CDR2 SNEGSKA come from the germline V gene (reference sequence). With 3 bases clipped from V and 3 bases from J, the junction kept 7 bases outside the gene matches. The CDR3 has 14 residues. As DNA, the CDR3 is TGCAGTGCTAGTCCGGCAGGGGGGTACTATGGCTACACCTTC. It translates to CSASPAGGYYGYTF.

Worth noting for this clonotype: A much larger clone differs by one base, so this may be a read error. The V and J genes are TRBV11-1 and TRBJ1-2; 7 bases map to TRBD1. V shed 11 bases and J 8 bases; nucleotides not matched to a gene: 11. The CDR3 has 12 amino acids. Germline V lookup: CDR1 SGHAT, CDR2 FQDESV (reference sequence). The CDR3 is CAVSFRQGGYTF. DNA of the CDR3: TGTGCCGTCAGCTTCCGACAGGGCGGCTACACCTTC.

The V and J genes are TRBV5-4 and TRBJ2-7; D uncertain. Germline V gene data show CDR1 as SGHNT and CDR2 as YYREEE (reference sequence). Trimming shortened V by 4 bases and J by 3 bases, and 11 bases separated the two germline ends. The CDR3 is made up of 13 amino acids. CDR3 sequence (DNA): TGTGCCAGCAGCCCGGCTCAGGTCTACGAGCAGTACTTC. It codes for CASSPAQVYEQYF. Based on the CDR3 plus reference TRBV5-4 and TRBJ2-7, the full variable domain is ETGVTQSPTHLIKTRGQQVTLRCSSQSGHNTVSWYQQALGQGPQFIFQYYREEENGRGNFPPRFSGLQFPNYSSELNVNALELDDSALYLCASSPAQVYEQYFGPGTRLTVT.

Ten or more counts support this clonotype. The CDR3 sequence: CASSQGRRSSTDTQYF. CDR3 nucleotides: TGCGCCAGCAGCCAAGGGAGGCGGTCTAGCACAGATACGCAGTATTTT. The chain couples TRBV4-1 to TRBJ2-3; possibly TRBD2 for D (5 bases). V dropped 1 base and J dropped 0 bases, with 11 bases sitting between them. CDR1 is MGHRA and CDR2 is YSYEKL in the germline V gene. The CDR3 totals 16 residues.

This clonotype is medium-sized by share. This chain joins TRBV28 and TRBJ2-7, with 11 bases aligning to TRBD1. The junction had 6 bases not matched to a gene; V was cut back by 5 bases and J by 0 bases. CDR1 MDHEN and CDR2 SYDVKM come from the germline V gene. CDR3 size: 16 residues. CDR3 sequence reads: CASSPHGTGGSYEQYF. CDR3 nucleotide sequence: TGTGCCAGCAGTCCGCACGGGACAGGGGGCTCCTACGAGCAGTACTTC.

Ten or more counts support this clonotype. The V gene is TRBV10-2, the J gene TRBJ2-7, with TRBD2 matching over 15 bases. CDR3 length: 16 residues. V shed 9 bases and J 5 bases; nucleotides not matched to a gene: 11. The germline V gene has CDR1 WSHSY and CDR2 SAAADI. In DNA form, the CDR3 reads TGCGCCAGGAACGGGACTAGCGGGAGGTCGCCCGACGAGCAGTACTTC. Its translation is CARNGTSGRSPDEQYF.

For this clonotype: Since a far larger clone is one base different, this is likely a read error. The rearrangement links TRBV27 to TRBJ2-3; a weak D match, TRBD2 (5 bases). This CDR3 has 13 amino acids. Germline assignment: CDR1 MNHEY and CDR2 SMNVEV (reference sequence). DNA for the CDR3: TGTGCCAGCAGTCCTCGAGAGAGGGATACGAAGTATTTT. Its translation is CASSPRERDTKYF.

The chain has TRBV2 and TRBJ2-7; D not certain. This CDR3 is built from 14 residues. From germline, CDR1 is SNHLY and CDR2 FYNNEI. The CDR3 region is CVITPDPVIGEQYF. The DNA for the CDR3 is TGTGTCATCACCCCGGATCCCGTTATAGGCGAGCAGTACTTC. The complete variable domain, with remaining parts taken from reference TRBV2 and TRBJ2-7, reads EPEVTQTPSHQVTQMGQEVILRCVPISNHLYFYWYRQILGQKVEFLVSFYNNEISEKSEIFDDQFSVERPDGSNFTLKIRSTKLEDSAMYFCVITPDPVIGEQYFGPGTRLTVT.

This clonotype occurred once. The J gene is TRBJ1-2, the V gene TRBV5-1; D gene ambiguous. The germline gives CDR1 SGHRS, CDR2 YFSETQ. V shed 1 base and J shed 3 bases, with 7 bases lying between them. The CDR3 spans 13 residues. DNA of the CDR3: TGCGCCAGCAGCTTGACCCTCGACTATGGCTACACCTTC. Translating it yields CASSLTLDYGYTF.

The chain has TRBV7-2 and TRBJ2-1; 13 nucleotides match TRBD2. Losses at the gene ends were 4 bases for V and 6 bases for J; bases not matched to a gene: 9. The CDR3 is made up of 17 amino acids. CDR1 is SGHTA, CDR2 FQGNSA, per germline. The CDR3 region is CASSSRTSGSRVNEQFF. The CDR3, as DNA: TGTGCCAGCAGCTCCCGGACTAGCGGGAGTAGGGTCAATGAGCAGTTCTTC.

This clonotype was found many times. This rearrangement joins TRBV29-1 to TRBJ1-2; D is perhaps TRBD1 (5 bases). This CDR3 has 13 residues. The V end lost 7 bases, the J end lost 2 bases, and 14 bases lay between the germline ends. Per germline, CDR1 SQVTM and CDR2 ANQGSEA. The CDR3 region is CSDATAPNYGYTF. CDR3 sequence (DNA): TGCAGCGACGCGACAGCGCCAAACTATGGCTACACCTTC.

V is TRBV5-1 and J is TRBJ1-1; 8 nucleotides agree with TRBD1. The CDR3 loop spans 14 amino acids. Germline lookup yields CDR1 SGHRS and CDR2 YFSETQ. J lost 2 bases, V lost 4 bases, and 4 bases had no gene match. CDR3: CASSQGQANTEAFF. The CDR3 nucleotides read TGCGCCAGCAGCCAGGGACAGGCCAACACTGAAGCTTTCTTT.

The V gene is TRBV30, the J gene TRBJ1-2, with 7 bases fitting TRBD1. Unmatched junction bases numbered 2, after V lost 1 base and J lost 0 bases. There are 14 residues in the CDR3. The V gene's germline CDR1 is GTSNPN and CDR2 SVGIG (reference sequence). The CDR3 nucleotides are TGTGCCTGGAGTGGACAGGGACCTAACTATGGCTACACCTTC. This sequence encodes CAWSGQGPNYGYTF.

This clonotype was recorded many times. The chain is built from TRBV7-6 and TRBJ2-3; D gene ambiguous. CDR1 is SGHVS, CDR2 FNYEAQ, per germline. V was trimmed by 5 bases and J by 2 bases, leaving 17 bases between them. The CDR3 consists of 16 residues. CDR3 bases: TGTGCCAGCAGCCCAGAAGTATCCGGGTCCACAGATACGCAGTATTTT. Translating it yields CASSPEVSGSTDTQYF.

The chain employs TRBV11-3 and TRBJ2-1; tentative D call: TRBD1 (5 bases). CDR1 and CDR2 from the germline V gene are SGHNT and YENEEA. CDR3 length: 16 residues. Trimming removed 3 bases from V and 2 bases from J, with 14 bases in between. CDR3: CASSLQSLGAYNEQFF. CDR3 DNA: TGTGCCAGCAGCTTGCAGTCTCTAGGGGCCTACAATGAGCAGTTCTTC.

Remarks on this clonotype: With only one base between it and a far larger clone, this is likely a read error. J is TRBJ1-3 and V is TRBV6-4, with D uncertain. Per the germline V gene, CDR1 is MRHNA and CDR2 is SNTAGT. This CDR3 contains 15 residues. The CDR3, as DNA: TGTGCCAGCAGTGAATATACTGACTCTGTAAACACCATATATTTT. Amino acid sequence: CASSEYTDSVNTIYF.

This clonotype was seen at least ten times. V usage is TRBV10-2 and J usage is TRBJ2-5; TRBD1 aligns across 11 bases. This CDR3 region has 13 residues. Germline V gene sequence: CDR1 WSHSY, CDR2 SAAADI. V shed 8 bases and J 5 bases; nucleotides not matched to a gene: 4. The CDR3 DNA sequence: TGCGCCAGCTCGGACAGGGGGCGGGAGACCCAGTACTTC. It is translated as CASSDRGRETQYF.